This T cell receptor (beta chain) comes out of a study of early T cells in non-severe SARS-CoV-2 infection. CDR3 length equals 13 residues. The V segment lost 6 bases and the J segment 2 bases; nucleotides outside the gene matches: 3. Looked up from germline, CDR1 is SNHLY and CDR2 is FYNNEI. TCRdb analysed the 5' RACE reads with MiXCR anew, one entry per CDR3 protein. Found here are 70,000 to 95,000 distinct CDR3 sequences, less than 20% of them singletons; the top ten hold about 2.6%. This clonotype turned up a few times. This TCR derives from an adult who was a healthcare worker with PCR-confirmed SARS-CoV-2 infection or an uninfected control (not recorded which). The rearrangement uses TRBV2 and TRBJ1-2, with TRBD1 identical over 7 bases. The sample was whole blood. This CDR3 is CASRDRENYGYTF. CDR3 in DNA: TGTGCCAGCAGAGACAGGGAAAACTATGGCTACACCTTC.